Presented here are 9 T cell receptor beta chains from one specimen sequenced in a study of T cells after yellow fever vaccination (dated by TCRdb to the late 2010s). Library generation was performed with 5' RACE. TCRdb names Illumina HiSeq 2500 as the instrument used. The public sequencing data were trimmed at Q25 with fastp and processed into clonotypes with MiXCR by TCRdb, which kept only in-frame beta chains. Entries that share a CDR3 protein sequence are merged under the most common genes and DNA. For this sample there are under 150,000 distinct CDR3 sequences; 7.7% appear just once. The ten biggest clones cover less than 0.95% of the sample. The treatment or condition label here, explained by the study, means: live attenuated yellow fever vaccine strain. The input for sequencing was CD4+ T cells sorted from PBMCs, taken 5 days after the yellow fever booster vaccination. These receptors originate from a man in his thirties or forties who received the YFV17D yellow fever vaccine.

This clonotype was seen repeatedly, ten times or more. J is TRBJ2-3 and V is TRBV12-3 or TRBV12-4, with unresolved D. Trimming removed 5 bases from V and 9 bases from J, with 12 bases in between. This CDR3 comprises 12 residues. This chain's CDR3 is CASSPPGRTQYF. CDR3 DNA: TGTGCCAGCAGTCCTCCCGGACGGACGCAGTATTTT.

Ten or more counts support this clonotype. CDR3 DNA: TGTGCCAGCAGTCACTCCACAGGGGGGAACACCGGGGAGCTGTTTTTT. Protein product: CASSHSTGGNTGELFF. The chain is built from TRBV12-3 or TRBV12-4 and TRBJ2-2; TRBD1 matches at 8 bases. V gave up 5 bases and J gave up 1 base; unmatched junction bases: 6. The CDR3 has 16 amino acids.

The table lists this clonotype with many counts. The rearrangement uses TRBV7-2 and TRBJ2-5; perhaps D is TRBD1 or TRBD2 (6 bases each). V lost 4 bases to trimming and J lost 4 bases, with 7 bases between them. In germline, CDR1 is SGHTA, CDR2 FQGNSA. The CDR3 extends over 12 amino acids. The CDR3 DNA is TGTGCCAGCAGCTGGGGGGCAGAGACCCAGTACTTC. It codes for CASSWGAETQYF.

The table lists this clonotype with many counts. This chain uses TRBV30 with TRBJ2-1; the D gene is possibly TRBD2 (6 bases). The germline CDR1 and CDR2 sequences are GTSNPN and SVGIG (reference sequence). This CDR3 region has 15 residues. The V end lost 1 base, the J end lost 4 bases, and 14 bases lay between the germline ends. This CDR3 reads CAWSAASVGYNEQFF. The DNA for the CDR3 is TGTGCCTGGAGTGCCGCTAGCGTGGGGTACAATGAGCAGTTCTTC.

This clonotype is a singleton in its sample. A read error is possible here, since a much larger clone lies one base away. The genes are TRBV5-1 and TRBJ2-3; D unclear. V lost 0 bases, J lost 2 bases, and 7 bases lay in between. Germline V CDR1 and CDR2: SGHRS, YFSETQ. CDR3 size: 14 residues. The CDR3, as DNA: TGCGCCAGCAGCTTGGTAGGAGTCACAGATACGCAGTATTTT. Its translation is CASSLVGVTDTQYF.

This clonotype was seen just once. With a much larger clone just one base away, this may be a read error. The CDR3 is CASSQDSVTSINKQYF. The CDR3 DNA sequence: TGTGCCAGCAGCCAGGATTCCGTGACTAGCATCAACAAGCAGTACTTC. The chain recombines TRBV4-2 with TRBJ2-7; 7 bases fit TRBD2. From germline, CDR1 is LGHNA and CDR2 YNFKEQ. The CDR3 runs 16 residues. V lost 3 bases to trimming and J lost 8 bases; unmatched junction nucleotides: 16.

This clonotype was found a few times. The CDR3 DNA is TGTGCCAGCAGCTTAGCCGAGATGAACTCTGGAAACACCATATATTTT. This sequence encodes CASSLAEMNSGNTIYF. The rearrangement joins TRBV7-2 to TRBJ1-3; D is uncertain. Trimming pared 0 bases from V and 0 bases from J, leaving 9 bases between. This CDR3 region has 16 residues. Germline-derived CDR1 and CDR2 are SGHTA and FQGNSA.

This clonotype was detected many times. The chain employs TRBV4-3 and TRBJ2-1, with 13 bases fitting TRBD2. J lost 10 bases, V lost 2 bases, and 8 bases had no gene match. Germline assignment: CDR1 LGHNA and CDR2 YSLEER. The CDR3 extends over 16 amino acids. The CDR3 protein is CASSQRTSGSLDEQFF. The CDR3 nucleotides read TGCGCCAGCAGCCAACGGACTAGCGGGAGTCTGGACGAGCAGTTCTTC.

This clonotype was counted ten times or more. The chain joins TRBV12-3 or TRBV12-4 to TRBJ2-2; 7 positions match TRBD2. The CDR3 contains 16 residues. V shed 2 bases and J 6 bases; nucleotides not matched to a gene: 9. The CDR3 region is CASSLLGGSIAGELFF. CDR3 DNA: TGTGCCAGCAGTTTATTGGGGGGGAGTATCGCCGGGGAGCTGTTTTTT.